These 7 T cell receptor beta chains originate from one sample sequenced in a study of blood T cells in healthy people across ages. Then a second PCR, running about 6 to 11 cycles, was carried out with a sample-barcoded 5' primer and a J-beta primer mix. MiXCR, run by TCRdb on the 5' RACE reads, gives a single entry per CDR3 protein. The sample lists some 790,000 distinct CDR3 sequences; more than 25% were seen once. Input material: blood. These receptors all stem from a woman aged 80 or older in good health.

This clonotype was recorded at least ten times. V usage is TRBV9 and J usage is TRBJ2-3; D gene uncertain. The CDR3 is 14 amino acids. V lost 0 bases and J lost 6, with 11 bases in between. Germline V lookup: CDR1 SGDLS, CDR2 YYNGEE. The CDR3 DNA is TGTGCCAGCAGCGTAGGACGAGCAAGGGATACGCAGTATTTT. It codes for CASSVGRARDTQYF.

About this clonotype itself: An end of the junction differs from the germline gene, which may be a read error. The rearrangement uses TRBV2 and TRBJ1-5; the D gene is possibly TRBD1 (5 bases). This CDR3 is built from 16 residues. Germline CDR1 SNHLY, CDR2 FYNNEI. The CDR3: CAGRAGGSISNQPQHF. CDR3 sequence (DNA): TGTGCCGGCAGGGCTGGAGGAAGTATTAGCAATCAGCCCCAGCATTTT.

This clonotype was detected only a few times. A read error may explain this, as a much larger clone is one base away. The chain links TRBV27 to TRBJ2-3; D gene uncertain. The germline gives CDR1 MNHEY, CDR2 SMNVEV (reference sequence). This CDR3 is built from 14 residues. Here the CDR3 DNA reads TGTGCCGGCAGAAACAGCCGCCGCACAGATACGCAGTATTTT. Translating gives CAGRNSRRTDTQYF.

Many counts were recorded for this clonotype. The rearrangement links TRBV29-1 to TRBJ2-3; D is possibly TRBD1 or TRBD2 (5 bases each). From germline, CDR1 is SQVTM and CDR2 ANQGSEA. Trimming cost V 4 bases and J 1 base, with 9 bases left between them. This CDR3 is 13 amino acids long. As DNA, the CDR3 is TGCAGCGTTGGTGGGGGTGGCACAGATACGCAGTATTTT. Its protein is CSVGGGGTDTQYF.

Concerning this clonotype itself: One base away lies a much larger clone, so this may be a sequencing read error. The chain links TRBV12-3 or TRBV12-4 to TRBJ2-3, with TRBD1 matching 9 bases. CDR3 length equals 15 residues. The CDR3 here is CASSPGTGPTDAQYF. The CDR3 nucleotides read TGTGCCAGCAGTCCAGGGACAGGGCCCACAGATGCGCAGTATTTT.

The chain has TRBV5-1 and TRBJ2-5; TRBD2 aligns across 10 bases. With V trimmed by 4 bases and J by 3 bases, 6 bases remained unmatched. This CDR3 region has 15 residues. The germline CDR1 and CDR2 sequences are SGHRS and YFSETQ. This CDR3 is CASSTPLAGEETQYF. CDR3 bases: TGCGCCAGCAGCACCCCGCTAGCGGGGGAAGAGACCCAGTACTTC.

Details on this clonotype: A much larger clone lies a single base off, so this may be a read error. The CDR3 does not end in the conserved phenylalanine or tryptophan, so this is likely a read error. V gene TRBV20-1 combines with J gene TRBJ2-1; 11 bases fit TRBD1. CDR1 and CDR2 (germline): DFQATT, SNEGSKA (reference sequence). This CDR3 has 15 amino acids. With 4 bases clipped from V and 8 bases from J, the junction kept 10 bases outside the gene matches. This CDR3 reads CSAISRTGGLDEQFS. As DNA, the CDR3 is TGCAGTGCTATCTCCCGGACAGGGGGCCTAGATGAGCAGTTCTCC.